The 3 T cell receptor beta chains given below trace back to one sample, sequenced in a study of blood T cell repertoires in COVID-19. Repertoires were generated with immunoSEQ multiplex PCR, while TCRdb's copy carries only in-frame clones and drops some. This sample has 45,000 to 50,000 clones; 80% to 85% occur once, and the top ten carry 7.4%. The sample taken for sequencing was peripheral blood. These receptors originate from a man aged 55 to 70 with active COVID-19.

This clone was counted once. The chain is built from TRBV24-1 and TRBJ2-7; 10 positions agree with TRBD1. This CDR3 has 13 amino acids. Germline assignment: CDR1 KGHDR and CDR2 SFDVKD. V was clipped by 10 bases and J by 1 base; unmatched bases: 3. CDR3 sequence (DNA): TGTGCCACGTCGGGACAGGGGTCCTACGAGCAGTACTTC. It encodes CATSGQGSYEQYF.

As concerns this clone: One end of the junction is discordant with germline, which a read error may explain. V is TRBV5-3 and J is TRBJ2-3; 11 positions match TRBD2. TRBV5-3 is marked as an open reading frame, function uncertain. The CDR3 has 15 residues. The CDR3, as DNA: TGTGCCAGAAGCCTTCTAGCGGGGGGCACCGATACGCAGTATTTT. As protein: CARSLLAGGTDTQYF.

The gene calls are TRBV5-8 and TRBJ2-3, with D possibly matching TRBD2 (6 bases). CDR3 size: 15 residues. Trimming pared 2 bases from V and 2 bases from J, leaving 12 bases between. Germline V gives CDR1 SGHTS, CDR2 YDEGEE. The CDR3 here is CASSFAGLPTDTQYF. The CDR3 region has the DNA TGTGCCAGCAGCTTCGCGGGACTCCCCACAGATACGCAGTATTTT.